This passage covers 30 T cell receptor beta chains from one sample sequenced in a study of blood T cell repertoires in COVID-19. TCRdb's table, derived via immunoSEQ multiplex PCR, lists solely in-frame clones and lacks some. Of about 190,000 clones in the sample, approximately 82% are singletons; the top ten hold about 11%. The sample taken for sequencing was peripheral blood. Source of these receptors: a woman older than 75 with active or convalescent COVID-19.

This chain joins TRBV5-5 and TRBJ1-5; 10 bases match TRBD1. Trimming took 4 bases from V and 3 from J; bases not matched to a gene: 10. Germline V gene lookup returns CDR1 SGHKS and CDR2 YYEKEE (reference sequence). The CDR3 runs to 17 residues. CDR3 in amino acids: CASSPGTGVIDNQPQHF. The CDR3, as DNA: TGTGCCAGCAGCCCCGGGACAGGGGTCATCGACAATCAGCCCCAGCATTTT.

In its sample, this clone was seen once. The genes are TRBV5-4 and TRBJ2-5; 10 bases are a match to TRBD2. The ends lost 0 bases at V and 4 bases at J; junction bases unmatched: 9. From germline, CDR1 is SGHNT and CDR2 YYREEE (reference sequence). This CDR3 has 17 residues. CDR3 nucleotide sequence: TGTGCCAGCAGCTTGGGGGAGGTAGCGGGAGGTCTAGAGACCCAGTACTTC. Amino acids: CASSLGEVAGGLETQYF.

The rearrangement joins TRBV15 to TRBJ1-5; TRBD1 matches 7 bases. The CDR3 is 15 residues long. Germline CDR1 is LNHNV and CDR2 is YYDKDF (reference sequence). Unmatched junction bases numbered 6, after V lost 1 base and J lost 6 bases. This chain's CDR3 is CATSRGGTEAQPQHF. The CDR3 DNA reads TGTGCCACCAGCAGAGGGGGGACAGAGGCTCAGCCCCAGCATTTT.

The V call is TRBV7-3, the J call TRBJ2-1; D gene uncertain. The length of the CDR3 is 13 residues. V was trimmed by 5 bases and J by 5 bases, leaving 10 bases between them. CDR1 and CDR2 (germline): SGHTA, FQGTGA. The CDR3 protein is CASSPSGHNEQFF. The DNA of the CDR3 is TGTGCCAGCAGCCCCTCAGGCCACAATGAGCAGTTCTTC.

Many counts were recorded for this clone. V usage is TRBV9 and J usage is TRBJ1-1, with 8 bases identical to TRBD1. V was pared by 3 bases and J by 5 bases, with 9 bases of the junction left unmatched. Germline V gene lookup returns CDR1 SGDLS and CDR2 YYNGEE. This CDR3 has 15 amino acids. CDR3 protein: CASSGGQGIGTEAFF. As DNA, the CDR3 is TGTGCCAGCAGCGGAGGACAGGGAATCGGGACTGAAGCTTTCTTT.

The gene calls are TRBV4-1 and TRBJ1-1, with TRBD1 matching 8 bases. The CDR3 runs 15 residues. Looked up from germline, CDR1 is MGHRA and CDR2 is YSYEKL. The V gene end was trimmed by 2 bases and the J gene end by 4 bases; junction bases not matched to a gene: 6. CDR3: CASSQKQGGSTEAFF. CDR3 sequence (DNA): TGCGCCAGCAGCCAAAAACAGGGGGGGAGCACTGAAGCTTTCTTT.

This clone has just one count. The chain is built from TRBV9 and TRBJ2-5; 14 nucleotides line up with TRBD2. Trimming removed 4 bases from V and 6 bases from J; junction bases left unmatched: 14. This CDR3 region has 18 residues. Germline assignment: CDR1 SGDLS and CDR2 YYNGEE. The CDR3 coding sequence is TGTGCCAGCAGCTCCGCGGGGACTAGCGGGAGCCTGGGAAAGACCCAGTACTTC. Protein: CASSSAGTSGSLGKTQYF.

The CDR3: CASSRFAGADYQPQHF. DNA for the CDR3: TGTGCCAGTAGTAGGTTTGCAGGGGCGGACTATCAGCCCCAGCATTTT. V gene TRBV19 combines with J gene TRBJ1-5, with a tentative D call TRBD1 (6 bases). Germline loops: CDR1 LNHDA, CDR2 SQIVND (reference sequence). The CDR3 is 16 residues long. V dropped 4 bases and J dropped 5 bases, with 18 bases sitting between them.

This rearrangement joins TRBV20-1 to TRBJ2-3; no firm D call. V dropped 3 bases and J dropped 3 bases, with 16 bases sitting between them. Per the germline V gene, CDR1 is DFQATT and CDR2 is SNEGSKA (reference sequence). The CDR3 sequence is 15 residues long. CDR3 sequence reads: CSASFTLIRTDTQYF. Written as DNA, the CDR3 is TGCAGTGCTAGTTTCACGCTGATTCGGACAGATACGCAGTATTTT.

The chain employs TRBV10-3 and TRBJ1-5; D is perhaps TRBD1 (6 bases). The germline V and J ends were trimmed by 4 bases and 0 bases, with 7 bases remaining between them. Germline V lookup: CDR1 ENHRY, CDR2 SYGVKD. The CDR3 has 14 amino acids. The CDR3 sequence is CAISGTASNQPQHF. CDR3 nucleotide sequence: TGTGCCATCAGTGGGACAGCTAGCAATCAGCCCCAGCATTTT.

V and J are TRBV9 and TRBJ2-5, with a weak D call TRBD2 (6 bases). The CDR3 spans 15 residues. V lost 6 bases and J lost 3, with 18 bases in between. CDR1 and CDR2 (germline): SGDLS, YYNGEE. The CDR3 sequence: CASNPRGVAEETQYF. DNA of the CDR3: TGTGCCAGCAACCCCCGGGGTGTAGCGGAAGAGACCCAGTACTTC.

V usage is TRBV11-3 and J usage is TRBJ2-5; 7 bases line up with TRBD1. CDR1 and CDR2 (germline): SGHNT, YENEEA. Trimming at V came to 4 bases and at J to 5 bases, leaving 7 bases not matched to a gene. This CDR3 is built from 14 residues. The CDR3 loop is CASSSDRSGETQYF. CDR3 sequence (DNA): TGTGCCAGCAGCTCGGACAGGTCGGGTGAGACCCAGTACTTC.

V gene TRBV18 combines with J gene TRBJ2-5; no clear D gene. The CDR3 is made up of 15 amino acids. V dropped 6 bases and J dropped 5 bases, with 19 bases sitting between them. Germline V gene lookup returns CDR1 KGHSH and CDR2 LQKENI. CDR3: CASSPVVTFGETQYF. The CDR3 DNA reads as TGTGCCAGCTCCCCAGTCGTCACTTTCGGGGAGACCCAGTACTTC.

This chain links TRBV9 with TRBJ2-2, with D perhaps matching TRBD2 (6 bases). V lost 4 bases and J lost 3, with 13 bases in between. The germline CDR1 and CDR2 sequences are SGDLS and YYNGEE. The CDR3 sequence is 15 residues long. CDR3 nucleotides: TGTGCCAGCAGCACTGGCGGGACTTACACCGGGGAGCTGTTTTTT. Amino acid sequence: CASSTGGTYTGELFF.

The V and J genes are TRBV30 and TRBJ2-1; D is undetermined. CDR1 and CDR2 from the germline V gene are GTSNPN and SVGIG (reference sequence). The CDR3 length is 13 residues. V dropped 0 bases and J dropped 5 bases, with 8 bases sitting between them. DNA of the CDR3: TGTGCCTGGAGTGTACACCTGGACAATGAGCAGTTCTTC. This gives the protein CAWSVHLDNEQFF.

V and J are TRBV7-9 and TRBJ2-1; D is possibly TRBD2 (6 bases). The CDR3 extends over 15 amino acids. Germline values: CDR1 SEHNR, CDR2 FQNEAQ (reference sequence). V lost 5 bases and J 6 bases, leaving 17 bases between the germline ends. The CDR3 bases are TGTGCCAGCAGCCTAATAGGGACTCGCTCCAATGAGCAGTTCTTC. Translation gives CASSLIGTRSNEQFF.

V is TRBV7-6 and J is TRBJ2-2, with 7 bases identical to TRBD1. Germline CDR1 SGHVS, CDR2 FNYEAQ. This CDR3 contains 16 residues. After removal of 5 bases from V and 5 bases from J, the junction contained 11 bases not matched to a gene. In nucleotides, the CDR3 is TGTGCCAGCAGCCTCGTGTACAGGGGCGGGACCGGGGAGCTGTTTTTT. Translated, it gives CASSLVYRGGTGELFF.

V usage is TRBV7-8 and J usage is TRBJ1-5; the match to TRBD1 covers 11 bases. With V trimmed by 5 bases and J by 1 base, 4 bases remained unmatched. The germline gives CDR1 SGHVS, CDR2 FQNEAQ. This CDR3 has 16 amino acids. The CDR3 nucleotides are TGTGCCAGCAGCCTGGGACAGGGGGTGAGCAATCAGCCCCAGCATTTT. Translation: CASSLGQGVSNQPQHF.

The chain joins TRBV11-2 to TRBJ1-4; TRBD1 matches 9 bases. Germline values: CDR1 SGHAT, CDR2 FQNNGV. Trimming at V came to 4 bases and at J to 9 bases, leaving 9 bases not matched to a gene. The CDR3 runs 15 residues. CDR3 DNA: TGTGCCAGCAGCTACGCCGGGACAGGGAGAAAAAAACTGTTTTTT. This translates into CASSYAGTGRKKLFF. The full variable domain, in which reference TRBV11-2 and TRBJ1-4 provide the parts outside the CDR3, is EAGVAQSPRYKIIEKRQSVAFWCNPISGHATLYWYQQILGQGPKLLIQFQNNGVVDDSQLPKDRFSAERLKGVDSTLKIQPAKLEDSAVYLCASSYAGTGRKKLFFGSGTQLSVL.

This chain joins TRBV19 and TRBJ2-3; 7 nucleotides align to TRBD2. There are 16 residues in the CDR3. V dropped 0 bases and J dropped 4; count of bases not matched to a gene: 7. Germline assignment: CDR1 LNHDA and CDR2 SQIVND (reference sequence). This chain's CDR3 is CASSIDPGGSADTQYF. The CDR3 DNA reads TGTGCCAGTAGTATAGATCCGGGCGGGAGCGCAGATACGCAGTATTTT.

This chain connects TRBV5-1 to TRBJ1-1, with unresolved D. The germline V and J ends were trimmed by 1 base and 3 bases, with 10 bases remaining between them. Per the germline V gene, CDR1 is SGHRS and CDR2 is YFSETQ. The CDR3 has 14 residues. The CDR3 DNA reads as TGCGCCAGCAGCTTGAGTGGCAGTGACACTGAAGCTTTCTTT. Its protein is CASSLSGSDTEAFF.

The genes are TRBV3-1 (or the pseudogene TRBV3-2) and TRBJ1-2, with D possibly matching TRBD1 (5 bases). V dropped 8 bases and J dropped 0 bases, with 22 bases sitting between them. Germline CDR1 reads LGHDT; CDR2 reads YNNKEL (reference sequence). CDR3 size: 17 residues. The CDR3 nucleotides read TGTGCCAGCTCCCAATGGGGGACCGCGGGAGCTAACTATGGCTACACCTTC. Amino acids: CASSQWGTAGANYGYTF.

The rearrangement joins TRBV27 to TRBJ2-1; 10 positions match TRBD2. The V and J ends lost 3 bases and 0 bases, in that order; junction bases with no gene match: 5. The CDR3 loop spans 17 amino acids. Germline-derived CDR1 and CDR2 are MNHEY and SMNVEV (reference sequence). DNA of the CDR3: TGTGCCAGCAGTTTCCCTAGCGGGAGCGCCTCCTACAATGAGCAGTTCTTC. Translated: CASSFPSGSASYNEQFF.

CDR3: CASSTRQGLKPQHF. CDR3 nucleotide sequence: TGTGCCAGTAGTACCAGACAGGGGTTGAAGCCCCAGCATTTT. J is TRBJ1-5 and V is TRBV19, with 8 bases identical to TRBD1. V dropped 4 bases and J dropped 8; count of bases not matched to a gene: 7. Per germline, CDR1 LNHDA and CDR2 SQIVND (reference sequence). The CDR3 covers 14 residues.

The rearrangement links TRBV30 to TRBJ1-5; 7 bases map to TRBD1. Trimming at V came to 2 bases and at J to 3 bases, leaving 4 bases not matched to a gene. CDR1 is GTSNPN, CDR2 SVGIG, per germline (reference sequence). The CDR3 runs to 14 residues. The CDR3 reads CAWSSGGTNQPQHF. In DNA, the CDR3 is TGTGCCTGGAGTTCAGGGGGGACCAATCAGCCCCAGCATTTT.

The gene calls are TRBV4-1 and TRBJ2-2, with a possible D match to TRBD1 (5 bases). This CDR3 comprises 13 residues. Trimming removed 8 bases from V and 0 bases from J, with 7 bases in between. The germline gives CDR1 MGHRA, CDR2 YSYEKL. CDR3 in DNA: TGCGCCAGCGGGGCTCCGAACACCGGGGAGCTGTTTTTT. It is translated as CASGAPNTGELFF.

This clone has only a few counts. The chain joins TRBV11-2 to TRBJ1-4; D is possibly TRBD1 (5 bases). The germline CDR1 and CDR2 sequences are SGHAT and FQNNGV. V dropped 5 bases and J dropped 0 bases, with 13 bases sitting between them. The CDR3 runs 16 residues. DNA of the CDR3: TGTGCCAGCAGCGACAGAGACCGAGCAACTAATGAAAAACTGTTTTTT. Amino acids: CASSDRDRATNEKLFF.

The CDR3 sequence is CASSYAGGATGNTIYF. The CDR3 DNA is TGTGCCAGCAGTTACGCGGGGGGCGCGACTGGAAACACCATATATTTT. The chain is built from TRBV6-5 and TRBJ1-3; perhaps TRBD1 as D (6 bases). The CDR3 contains 16 residues. V was trimmed by 2 bases and J by 2 bases, leaving 13 bases between them. Germline CDR1 MNHEY, CDR2 SVGAGI.

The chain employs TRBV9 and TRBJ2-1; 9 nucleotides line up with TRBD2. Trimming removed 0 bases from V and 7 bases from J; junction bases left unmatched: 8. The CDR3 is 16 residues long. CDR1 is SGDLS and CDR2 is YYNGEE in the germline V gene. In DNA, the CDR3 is TGTGCCAGCAGCGTAGAACGCGGGAGGGCCTTTAATGAGCAGTTCTTC. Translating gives CASSVERGRAFNEQFF. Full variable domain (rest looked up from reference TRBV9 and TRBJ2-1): DSGVTQTPKHLITATGQRVTLRCSPRSGDLSVYWYQQSLDQGLQFLIQYYNGEERAKGNILERFSAQQFPDLHSELNLSSLELGDSALYFCASSVERGRAFNEQFFGPGTRLTVL.

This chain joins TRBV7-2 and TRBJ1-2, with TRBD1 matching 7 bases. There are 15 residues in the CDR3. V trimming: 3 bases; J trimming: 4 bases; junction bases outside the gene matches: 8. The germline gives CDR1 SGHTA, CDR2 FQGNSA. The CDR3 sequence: CASSFQTGSGYGYTF. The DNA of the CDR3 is TGTGCCAGCAGCTTCCAGACAGGGTCGGGCTATGGCTACACCTTC. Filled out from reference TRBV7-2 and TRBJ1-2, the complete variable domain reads GAGVSQSPSNKVTEKGKDVELRCDPISGHTALYWYRQSLGQGLEFLIYFQGNSAPDKSGLPSDRFSAERTGGSVSTLTIQRTQQEDSAVYLCASSFQTGSGYGYTFGSGTRLTVV.